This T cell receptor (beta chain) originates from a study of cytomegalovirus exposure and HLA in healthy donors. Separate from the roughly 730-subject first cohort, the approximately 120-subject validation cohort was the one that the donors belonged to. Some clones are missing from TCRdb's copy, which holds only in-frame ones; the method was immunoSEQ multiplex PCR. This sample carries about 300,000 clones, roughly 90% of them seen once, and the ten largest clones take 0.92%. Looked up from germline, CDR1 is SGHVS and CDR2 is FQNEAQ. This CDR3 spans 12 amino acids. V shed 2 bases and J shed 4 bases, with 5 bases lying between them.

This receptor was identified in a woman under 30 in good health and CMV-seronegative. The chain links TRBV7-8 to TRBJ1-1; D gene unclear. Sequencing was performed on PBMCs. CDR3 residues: CASSLLGTEAFF. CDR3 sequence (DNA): TGTGCCAGCAGCTTACTCGGCACTGAAGCTTTCTTT.